This T cell receptor beta chain was recovered during a study of blood T cell repertoires in COVID-19. About the research overall: Some COVID-19 samples were acute and others convalescent; all came from the United States, Italy and Spain. T cells, B-cell-depleted T cells, or PBMCs supplied cDNA or gDNA.

Participants spanned ages 18 to 89 years and resided in 20 to 30 US areas. Clinical history as reported by participants underpinned cohort assignment. Here immunoSEQ multiplex PCR was the method, and the copy in TCRdb shows in-frame clones only, minus some. The table shows about 310,000 clones, with around nine tenths occurring only once. The CDR3 length is 15 residues. V lost 6 bases and J lost 5; bases outside the gene matches: 10. Germline V CDR1 and CDR2: LNHDA, SQIVND (reference sequence). V is TRBV19 and J is TRBJ1-2, with 9 bases aligning to TRBD1. Sequenced input: PBMCs or T cells enriched from blood (not recorded which). This TCR derives from a woman aged 35 to 49 who had recovered from COVID-19. The CDR3 is CASSPLMGQGYGYTF. The DNA of the CDR3 is TGTGCCAGTAGCCCCCTGATGGGACAGGGTTATGGCTACACCTTC.